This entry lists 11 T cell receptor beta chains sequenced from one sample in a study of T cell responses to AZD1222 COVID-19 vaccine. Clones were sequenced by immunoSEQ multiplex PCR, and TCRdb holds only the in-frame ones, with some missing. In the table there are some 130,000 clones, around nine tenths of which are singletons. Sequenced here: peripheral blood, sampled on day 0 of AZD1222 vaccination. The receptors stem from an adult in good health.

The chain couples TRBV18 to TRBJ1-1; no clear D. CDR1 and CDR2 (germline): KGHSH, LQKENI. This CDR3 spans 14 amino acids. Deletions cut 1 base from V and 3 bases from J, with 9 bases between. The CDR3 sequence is CASSPLSGDTEAFF. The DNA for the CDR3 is TGTGCCAGCTCACCACTATCCGGTGACACTGAAGCTTTCTTT.

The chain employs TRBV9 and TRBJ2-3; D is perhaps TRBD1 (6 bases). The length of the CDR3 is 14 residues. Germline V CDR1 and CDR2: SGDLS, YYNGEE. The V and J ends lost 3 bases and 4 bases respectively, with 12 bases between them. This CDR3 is CASSAQGRADTQYF. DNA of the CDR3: TGTGCCAGCAGCGCACAGGGAAGGGCAGATACGCAGTATTTT.

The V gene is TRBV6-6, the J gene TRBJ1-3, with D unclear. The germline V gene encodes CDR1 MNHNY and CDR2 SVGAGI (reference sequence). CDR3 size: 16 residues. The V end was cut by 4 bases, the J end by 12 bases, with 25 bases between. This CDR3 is CASSSHFTKPLRSIYF. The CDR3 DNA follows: TGTGCCAGCAGTTCCCATTTCACCAAACCCCTCAGGAGCATATATTTT.

The CDR3 loop reads CASGLVVGTGGRNEQFF. The CDR3 region has the DNA TGTGCTAGTGGTTTGGTGGTCGGGACAGGGGGCCGTAATGAGCAGTTCTTC. This chain connects TRBV12-5 to TRBJ2-1, with TRBD1 matching 12 bases. In germline, CDR1 is LGHNT, CDR2 FRNRAP. The J segment lost 7 bases and the V segment lost 0 bases, leaving 7 bases of the junction unmatched. The CDR3 spans 17 residues.

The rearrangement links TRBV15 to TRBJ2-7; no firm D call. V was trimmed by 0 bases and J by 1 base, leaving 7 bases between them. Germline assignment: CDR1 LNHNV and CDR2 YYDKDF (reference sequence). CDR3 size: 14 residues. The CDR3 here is CATSRDTVSYEQYF. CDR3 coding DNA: TGTGCCACCAGCAGAGATACGGTTTCCTACGAGCAGTACTTC.

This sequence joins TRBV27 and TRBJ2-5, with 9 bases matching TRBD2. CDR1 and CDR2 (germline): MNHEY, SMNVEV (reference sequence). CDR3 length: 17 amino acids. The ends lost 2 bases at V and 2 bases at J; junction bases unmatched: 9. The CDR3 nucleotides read TGTGCCAGCAGTTTAAAGCTAGCGGGGCCACGTCAAGAGACCCAGTACTTC. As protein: CASSLKLAGPRQETQYF.

CDR3 loop: CASSPPRDSPLHF. The CDR3 coding sequence is TGTGCCAGCAGCCCGCCGAGGGACTCACCCCTCCACTTT. The V and J genes are TRBV6-5 and TRBJ1-6; possibly TRBD1 for D (5 bases). With 6 bases removed from V and 10 bases from J, the gap between germline ends came to 13 bases. CDR1 MNHEY and CDR2 SVGAGI come from the germline V gene. The CDR3 is 13 amino acids.

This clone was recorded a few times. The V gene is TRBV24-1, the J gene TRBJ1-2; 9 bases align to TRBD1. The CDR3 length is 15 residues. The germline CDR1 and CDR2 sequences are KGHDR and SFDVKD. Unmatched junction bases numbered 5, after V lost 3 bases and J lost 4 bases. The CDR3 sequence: CATSDRDRETYGYTF. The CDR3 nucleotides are TGTGCCACCAGTGATAGGGACAGGGAGACCTATGGCTACACCTTC.

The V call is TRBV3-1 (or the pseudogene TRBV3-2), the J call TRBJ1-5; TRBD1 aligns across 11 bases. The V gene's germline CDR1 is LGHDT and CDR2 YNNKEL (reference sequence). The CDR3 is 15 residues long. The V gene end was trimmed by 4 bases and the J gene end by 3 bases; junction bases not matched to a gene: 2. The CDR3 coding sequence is TGTGCCAGCAGCCTAGGACAGGGGGCCAATCAGCCCCAGCATTTT. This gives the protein CASSLGQGANQPQHF.

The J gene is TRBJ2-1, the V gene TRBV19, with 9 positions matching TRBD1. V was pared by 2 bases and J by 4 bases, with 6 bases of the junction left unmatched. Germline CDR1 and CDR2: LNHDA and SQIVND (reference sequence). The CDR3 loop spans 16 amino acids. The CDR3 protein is CASSIRTGANYNEQFF. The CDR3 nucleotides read TGTGCCAGTAGTATACGGACAGGGGCAAATTACAATGAGCAGTTCTTC. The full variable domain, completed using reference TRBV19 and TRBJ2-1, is DGGITQSPKYLFRKEGQNVTLSCEQNLNHDAMYWYRQDPGQGLRLIYYSQIVNDFQKGDIAEGYSVSREKKESFPLTVTSAQKNPTAFYLCASSIRTGANYNEQFFGPGTRLTVL.

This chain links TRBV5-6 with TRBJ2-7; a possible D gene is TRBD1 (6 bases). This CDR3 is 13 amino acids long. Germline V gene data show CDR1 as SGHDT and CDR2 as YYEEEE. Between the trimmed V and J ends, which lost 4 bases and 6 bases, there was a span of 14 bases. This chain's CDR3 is CASSPTPGVEQYF. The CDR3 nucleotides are TGTGCCAGCAGCCCGACCCCAGGGGTCGAGCAGTACTTC.